A selection of T cell receptor beta chains follows, all from one sample in a study of cytomegalovirus exposure and HLA in healthy donors. TCRdb's copy holds only in-frame clones and misses some; the assay was immunoSEQ multiplex PCR. The table shows under 110,000 clones, with more than 70% occurring only once. Material: PBMCs. These receptors were collected from a man aged 35 to 55 in good health and CMV-seronegative. Both conserved end residues are part of each CDR3. D genes are given only for firm matches. Only some rows state a clone size, as once, few, many or a class for expanded clones.

TRBV21-1	TRBJ2-7	-	-	CASSRDLGGQGADEQYF	TGTGCCAGCAGCCGCGACTTGGGAGGACAGGGCGCCGACGAGCAGTACTTC
TRBV18	TRBJ1-3	TRBD1	few	CASSPNRGGSGNTIYF	TGTGCCAGCTCACCGAACAGGGGGGGCTCTGGAAACACCATATATTTT
TRBV19	TRBJ2-1	TRBD2	-	CASQSGRGTPSYNEQFF	TGTGCCAGCCAGAGTGGGCGGGGGACCCCCTCCTACAATGAGCAGTTCTTC
TRBV27	TRBJ1-2	-	-	CASSPTGGRRGGGYTF	TGTGCCAGCAGTCCGACCGGTGGCAGGCGAGGGGGTGGCTACACCTTC
TRBV5-8	TRBJ1-1	TRBD1	-	CASSAWPGDRGRQNTEAFF	TGTGCCAGCAGTGCGTGGCCCGGGGACAGGGGCCGCCAGAACACTGAAGCTTTCTTT
TRBV6-5	TRBJ2-5	-	-	CASSLRIEGTQYF	TGTGCCAGCAGTCTGCGTATCGAGGGGACCCAGTACTTC
TRBV11-3	TRBJ2-7	-	-	CASSADTRPYEQYF	TGTGCCAGCAGCGCCGACACACGGCCCTACGAGCAGTACTTC
TRBV27	TRBJ1-1	TRBD1	few	CASSTGQGMNTEAFF	TGTGCCAGCAGTACGGGACAGGGGATGAACACTGAAGCTTTCTTT
TRBV29-1	TRBJ2-1	-	-	CSVGPGPNEQFF	TGCAGCGTTGGACCTGGGCCCAATGAGCAGTTCTTC
TRBV7-9	TRBJ1-4	TRBD1	-	CASSQRGGDEKLFF	TGTGCCAGCAGCCAAAGAGGGGGCGATGAAAAACTGTTTTTT
TRBV29-1	TRBJ2-4	-	-	CSLSRGAKNIQYF	TGCAGCTTGTCTCGGGGGGCCAAAAACATTCAGTACTTC
TRBV7-9	TRBJ1-1	TRBD1	-	CASSLAKGQGRSEAFF	TGTGCCAGCAGCTTAGCGAAGGGACAGGGTAGATCTGAAGCTTTCTTT
TRBV6-6	TRBJ2-1	-	-	CASQDTGLREQFF	TGTGCCAGCCAAGATACGGGACTCCGTGAGCAGTTCTTC
TRBV4-2	TRBJ2-5	TRBD2	few	CASSHLAGGKGLETQYF	TGTGCCAGCAGCCACCTAGCGGGGGGTAAGGGTCTGGAGACCCAGTACTTC
TRBV18	TRBJ1-4	-	-	CASSEADNEKLFF	TGTGCCAGCTCAGAGGCGGATAATGAAAAACTGTTTTTT
TRBV7-2	TRBJ1-1	TRBD1	-	CASSPQTGHTEAFF	TGTGCCAGCAGCCCCCAGACAGGGCACACTGAAGCTTTCTTT
TRBV19	TRBJ2-7	TRBD1	-	CASSGSPGQGGAYEQYF	TGTGCCAGTAGTGGTTCCCCGGGACAGGGAGGTGCCTACGAGCAGTACTTC
TRBV2	TRBJ2-1	TRBD2	-	CASSEVGGGALDEQFF	TGTGCCAGCAGTGAAGTCGGCGGGGGGGCCCTCGATGAGCAGTTCTTC
TRBV4-2	TRBJ2-3	-	once	CASSPLAGSTDTQYF	TGTGCCAGCAGCCCACTTGCGGGGAGCACAGATACGCAGTATTTT
TRBV4-1	TRBJ1-6	-	-	CASSQLDMVHNSPLHF	TGCGCCAGCAGCCAATTGGACATGGTACATAATTCACCCCTCCACTTT
TRBV6-1	TRBJ1-4	TRBD1	-	CASSEAWTGEKLFF	TGTGCCAGCAGTGAAGCATGGACAGGTGAAAAACTGTTTTTT
TRBV2	TRBJ1-2	TRBD1	-	CASSGTDYGYTF	TGTGCCAGCAGCGGGACAGACTATGGCTACACCTTC
TRBV5-4	TRBJ2-2	TRBD2	-	CASSSPPGTSGVRGTGELFF	TGTGCCAGCAGCTCCCCCCCCGGGACTAGCGGGGTGAGGGGCACCGGGGAGCTGTTTTTT
TRBV5-6	TRBJ1-1	-	once	CASSLLSRALATEAFF	TGTGCCAGCAGCTTGTTATCCAGGGCGTTAGCCACTGAAGCTTTCTTT
TRBV2	TRBJ1-2	TRBD1	-	CASSEWDRQGDGYTF	TGTGCCAGCAGTGAATGGGACAGGCAGGGGGATGGCTACACCTTC
TRBV13	TRBJ2-2	TRBD1	-	CASSSTGGAGELFF	TGTGCCAGCAGTTCGACAGGGGGGGCCGGGGAGCTGTTTTTT
TRBV2	TRBJ2-7	-	-	CASSEALKGGDYEQYF	TGTGCCAGCAGTGAAGCGCTTAAAGGGGGGGACTACGAGCAGTACTTC
TRBV19	TRBJ1-5	-	-	CASSSQGNRQPQHF	TGTGCCAGTAGTTCCCAGGGTAACAGGCAGCCCCAGCATTTT
TRBV29-1	TRBJ1-1	TRBD1	-	CSVTRDSTEAFF	TGCAGCGTCACCCGGGACAGCACTGAAGCTTTCTTT
TRBV6-5	TRBJ2-2	-	-	CASSYTGSGNTGELFF	TGTGCCAGCAGTTACACAGGGTCTGGGAACACCGGGGAGCTGTTTTTT
TRBV6-1	TRBJ1-1	TRBD1	few	CASMDRAYEAFF	TGTGCCAGCATGGACAGGGCCTATGAAGCTTTCTTT
TRBV29-1	TRBJ2-3	-	-	CSVLSVSTDTQYF	TGCAGCGTCCTTAGCGTTAGCACAGATACGCAGTATTTT
TRBV27	TRBJ2-1	-	-	CASSYQRVYNEQFF	TGTGCCAGCAGTTACCAGCGGGTTTACAATGAGCAGTTCTTC
TRBV7-2	TRBJ1-2	TRBD1	-	CASSQRDRVVGYTF	TGTGCCAGCAGCCAAAGGGACAGAGTTGTGGGCTACACCTTC
TRBV2	TRBJ2-5	-	once	CASSEGQQETQYF	TGTGCCAGCAGTGAAGGGCAGCAAGAGACCCAGTACTTC
TRBV29-1	TRBJ2-1	-	-	CSVEDYRPTGNEQFF	TGCAGCGTTGAAGACTACAGGCCAACAGGCAATGAGCAGTTCTTC
TRBV5-1	TRBJ1-6	TRBD1	few	CASRGTGKGSPLHF	TGCGCCAGCAGGGGGACAGGAAAGGGCTCACCCCTCCACTTT
TRBV6-5	TRBJ2-1	TRBD2	-	CASSYSASGMSEQFF	TGTGCCAGCAGTTACTCGGCTAGCGGTATGTCTGAGCAGTTCTTC